This T cell receptor beta chain was documented in a study of blood T cell repertoires in COVID-19. Study background: Sample material is recorded as cDNA or gDNA derived from T cells, B-cell-depleted T cells, or PBMCs.

How the authors handled the data: The authors estimated nucleated cell counts from reference gene primer amplification. Data came from immunoSEQ multiplex PCR; TCRdb stores just in-frame clones and leaves some out. From that table come the V and J calls and clone size; the DNA was used to work out D and trimming. This repertoire shows some 130,000 clones, more than 75% found once; its top ten account for 10% to 12%. CDR1 is LNHDA, CDR2 SQIVND, per germline (reference sequence). The CDR3 has 15 amino acids. Trimming left V 5 bases short and J 6 bases short, with 20 bases between. Sequencing input: peripheral blood. This TCR derives from a woman in her seventies with COVID-19, enrolled during active disease. J is TRBJ2-7 and V is TRBV19, with a possible D match to TRBD1 (5 bases). Here the CDR3 DNA reads TGTGCCAGTAGTCACAGGTTAATTCACCATAGCGAGCAGTACTTC. Its translation: CASSHRLIHHSEQYF.